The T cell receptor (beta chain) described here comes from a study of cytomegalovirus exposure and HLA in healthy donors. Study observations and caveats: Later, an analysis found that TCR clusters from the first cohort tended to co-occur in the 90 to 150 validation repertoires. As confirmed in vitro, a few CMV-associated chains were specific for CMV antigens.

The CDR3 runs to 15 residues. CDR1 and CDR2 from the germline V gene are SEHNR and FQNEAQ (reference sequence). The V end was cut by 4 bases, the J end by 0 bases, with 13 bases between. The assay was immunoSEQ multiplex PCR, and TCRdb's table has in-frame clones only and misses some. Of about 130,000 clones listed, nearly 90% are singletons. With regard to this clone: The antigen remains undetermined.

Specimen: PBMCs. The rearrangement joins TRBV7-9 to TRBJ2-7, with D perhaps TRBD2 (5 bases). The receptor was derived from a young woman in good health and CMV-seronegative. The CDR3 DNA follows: TGTGCCAGCAGCTGGGGAGACGGACCCTCCTACGAGCAGTACTTC. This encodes CASSWGDGPSYEQYF.